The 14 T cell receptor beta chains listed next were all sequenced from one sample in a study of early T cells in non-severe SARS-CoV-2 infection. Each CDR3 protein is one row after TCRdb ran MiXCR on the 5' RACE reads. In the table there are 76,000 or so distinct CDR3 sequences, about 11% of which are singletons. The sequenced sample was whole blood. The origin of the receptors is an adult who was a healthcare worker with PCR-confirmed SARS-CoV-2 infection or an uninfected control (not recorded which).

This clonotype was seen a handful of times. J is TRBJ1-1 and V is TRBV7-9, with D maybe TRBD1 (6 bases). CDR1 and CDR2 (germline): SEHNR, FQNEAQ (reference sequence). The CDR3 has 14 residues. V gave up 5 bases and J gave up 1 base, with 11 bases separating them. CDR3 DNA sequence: TGTGCCAGCAGCCCGATGACAGGGAACACTGAAGCTTTCTTT. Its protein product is CASSPMTGNTEAFF.

The CDR3 DNA is TGCAGTGCTAGAGATCTGGCGCGAAGCTCCTACGAGCAGTACTTC. Residues: CSARDLARSSYEQYF. The chain couples TRBV20-1 to TRBJ2-7; D not certain. Looked up from germline, CDR1 is DFQATT and CDR2 is SNEGSKA (reference sequence). V lost 0 bases and J 0 bases, leaving 12 bases between the germline ends. The CDR3 is 15 residues long.

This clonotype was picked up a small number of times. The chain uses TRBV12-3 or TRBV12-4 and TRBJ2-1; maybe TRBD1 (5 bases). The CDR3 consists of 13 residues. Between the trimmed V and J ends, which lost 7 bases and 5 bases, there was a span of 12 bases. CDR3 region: CASKKGAHNEQFF. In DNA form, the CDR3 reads TGTGCCAGCAAAAAAGGGGCTCACAATGAGCAGTTCTTC.

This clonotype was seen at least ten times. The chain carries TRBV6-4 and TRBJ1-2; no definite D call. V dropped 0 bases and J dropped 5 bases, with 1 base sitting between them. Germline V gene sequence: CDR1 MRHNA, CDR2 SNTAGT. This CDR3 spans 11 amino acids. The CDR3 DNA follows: TGTGCCAGCAGTGACTCTTATGGCTACACCTTC. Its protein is CASSDSYGYTF.

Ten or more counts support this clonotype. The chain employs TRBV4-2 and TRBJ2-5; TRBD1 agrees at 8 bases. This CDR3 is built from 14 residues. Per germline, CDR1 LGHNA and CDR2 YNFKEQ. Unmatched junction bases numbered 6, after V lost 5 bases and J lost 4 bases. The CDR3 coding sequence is TGTGCCAGCAGCAAGACAGGGGTTCGAGAGACCCAGTACTTC. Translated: CASSKTGVRETQYF.

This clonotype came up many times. The CDR3: CATPGGSSQNLGPLHF. The CDR3 DNA reads as TGTGCCACCCCGGGTGGCAGCTCCCAGAATCTCGGACCCCTCCACTTT. The V and J genes are TRBV7-2 and TRBJ1-6, with D uncertain. V shed 10 bases and J shed 12 bases, with 28 bases lying between them. Germline CDR1 and CDR2: SGHTA and FQGNSA. The CDR3 consists of 16 residues.

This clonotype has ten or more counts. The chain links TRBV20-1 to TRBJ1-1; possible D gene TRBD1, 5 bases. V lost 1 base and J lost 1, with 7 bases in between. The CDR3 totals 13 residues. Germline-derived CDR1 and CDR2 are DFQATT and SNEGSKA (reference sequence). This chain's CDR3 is CSARAGQNTEAFF. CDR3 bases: TGCAGTGCTAGAGCGGGGCAGAACACTGAAGCTTTCTTT.

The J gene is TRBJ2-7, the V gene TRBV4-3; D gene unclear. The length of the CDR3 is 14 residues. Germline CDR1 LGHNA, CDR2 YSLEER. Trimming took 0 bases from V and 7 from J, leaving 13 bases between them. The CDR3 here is CASSQEADRREQYF. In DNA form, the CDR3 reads TGCGCCAGCAGCCAAGAGGCGGATCGAAGGGAGCAGTACTTC.

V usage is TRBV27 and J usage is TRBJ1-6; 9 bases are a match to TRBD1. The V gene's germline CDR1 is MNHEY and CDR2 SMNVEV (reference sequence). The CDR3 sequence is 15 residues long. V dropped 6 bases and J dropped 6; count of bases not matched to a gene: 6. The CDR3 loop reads CASRVGQGGNSPLHF. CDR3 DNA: TGTGCCAGCAGGGTGGGACAGGGAGGTAATTCACCCCTCCACTTT.

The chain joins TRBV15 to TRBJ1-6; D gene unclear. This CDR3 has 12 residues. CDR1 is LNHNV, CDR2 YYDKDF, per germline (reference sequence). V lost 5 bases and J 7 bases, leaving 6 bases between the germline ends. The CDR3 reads CATSSENSPLHF. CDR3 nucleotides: TGTGCCACCAGCTCGGAAAATTCACCCCTCCACTTT. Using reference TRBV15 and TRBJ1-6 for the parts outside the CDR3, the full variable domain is DAMVIQNPRYQVTQFGKPVTLSCSQTLNHNVMYWYQQKSSQAPKLLFHYYDKDFNNEADTPDNFQSRRPNTSFCFLDIRSPGLGDTAMYLCATSSENSPLHFGNGTRLTVT.

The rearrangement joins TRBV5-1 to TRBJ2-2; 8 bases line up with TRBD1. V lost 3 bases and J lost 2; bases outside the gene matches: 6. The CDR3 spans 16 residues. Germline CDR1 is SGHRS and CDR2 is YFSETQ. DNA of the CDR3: TGCGCCAGCAGCTCCTCCCAGGGGGCTAACACCGGGGAGCTGTTTTTT. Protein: CASSSSQGANTGELFF. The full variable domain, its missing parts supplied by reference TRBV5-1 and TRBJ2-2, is KAGVTQTPRYLIKTRGQQVTLSCSPISGHRSVSWYQQTPGQGLQFLFEYFSETQRNKGNFPGRFSGRQFSNSRSEMNVSTLELGDSALYLCASSSSQGANTGELFFGEGSRLTVL.

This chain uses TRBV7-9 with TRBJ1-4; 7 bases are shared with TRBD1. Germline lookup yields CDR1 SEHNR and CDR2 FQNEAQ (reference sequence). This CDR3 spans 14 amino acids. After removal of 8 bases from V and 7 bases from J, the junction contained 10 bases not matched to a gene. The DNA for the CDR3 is TGTGCCAGCGCTGCGGGGACAGCGGGTGAAAAACTGTTTTTT. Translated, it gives CASAAGTAGEKLFF.

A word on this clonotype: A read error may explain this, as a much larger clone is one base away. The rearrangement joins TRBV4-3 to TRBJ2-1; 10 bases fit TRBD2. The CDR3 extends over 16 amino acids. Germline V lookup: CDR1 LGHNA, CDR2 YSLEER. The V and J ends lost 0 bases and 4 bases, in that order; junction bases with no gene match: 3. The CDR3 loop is CASSQDVLAGYNEQFF. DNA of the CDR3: TGCGCCAGCAGCCAAGATGTACTAGCGGGGTACAATGAGCAGTTCTTC.

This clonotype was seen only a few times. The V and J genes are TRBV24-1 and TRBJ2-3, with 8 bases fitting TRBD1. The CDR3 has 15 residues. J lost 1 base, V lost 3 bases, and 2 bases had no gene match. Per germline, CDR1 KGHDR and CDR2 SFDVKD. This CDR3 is CATSDPQGGTDTQYF. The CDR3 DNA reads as TGTGCCACCAGTGATCCACAGGGGGGCACAGATACGCAGTATTTT.